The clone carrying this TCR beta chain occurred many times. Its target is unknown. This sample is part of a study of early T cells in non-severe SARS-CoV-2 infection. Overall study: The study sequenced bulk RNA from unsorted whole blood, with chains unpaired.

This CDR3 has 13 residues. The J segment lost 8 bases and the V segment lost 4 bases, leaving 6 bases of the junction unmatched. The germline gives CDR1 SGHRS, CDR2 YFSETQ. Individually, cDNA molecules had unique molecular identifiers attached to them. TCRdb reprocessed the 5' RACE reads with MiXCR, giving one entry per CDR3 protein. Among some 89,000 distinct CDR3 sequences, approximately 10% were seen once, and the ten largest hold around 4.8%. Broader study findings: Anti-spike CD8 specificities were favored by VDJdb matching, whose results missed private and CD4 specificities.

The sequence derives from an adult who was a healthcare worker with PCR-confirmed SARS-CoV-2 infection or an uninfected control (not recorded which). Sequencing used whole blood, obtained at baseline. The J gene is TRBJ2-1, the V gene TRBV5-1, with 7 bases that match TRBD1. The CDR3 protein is CASSGTGAHEQFF. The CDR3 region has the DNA TGCGCCAGCAGCGGAACAGGGGCCCATGAGCAGTTCTTC.